These 27 T cell receptor beta chains originate from one sample sequenced in a study of T cell repertoires in cytomegalovirus infection. MiXCR, applied by TCRdb to the reads, yields one record per CDR3 protein. In the table there are roughly 630,000 distinct CDR3 sequences, 24% of which are singletons. Sequenced: CD8+ T cells from PBMCs. These receptors were obtained from a human donor in good health (CMV status not recorded). Some clones in this sample may be carry-over from other donors' samples.

The table lists this clonotype with a few counts. The rearrangement joins TRBV27 to TRBJ1-2; 9 nucleotides line up with TRBD1. The J segment lost 5 bases and the V segment lost 0 bases, leaving 7 bases of the junction unmatched. The CDR3 length is 16 residues. Germline V gene data show CDR1 as MNHEY and CDR2 as SMNVEV (reference sequence). The CDR3 reads CASSLSSTGGAYGYTF. Here the CDR3 DNA reads TGTGCCAGCAGTTTATCCTCAACAGGGGGCGCTTATGGCTACACCTTC.

This clonotype showed up just a few times. V and J are TRBV6-5 and TRBJ1-5; D uncertain. The V end lost 2 bases, the J end lost 0 bases, and 8 bases lay between the germline ends. The CDR3 loop spans 15 amino acids. Germline assignment: CDR1 MNHEY and CDR2 SVGAGI. The chain's CDR3 is CASSYGPDSNQPQHF. CDR3 DNA: TGTGCCAGCAGTTACGGGCCGGATAGCAATCAGCCCCAGCATTTT.

This clonotype was seen more than once but under ten times. The rearrangement links TRBV27 to TRBJ2-5, with D possibly being TRBD1 (6 bases). V was shortened by 4 bases and J by 3 bases, with 9 bases between the two germline ends. This CDR3 is built from 13 residues. Germline CDR1 MNHEY, CDR2 SMNVEV (reference sequence). CDR3 bases: TGTGCCAGCAGTTACGGGACAAAAGAGACCCAGTACTTC. This codes for CASSYGTKETQYF.

This clonotype was seen a handful of times. The V and J genes are TRBV27 and TRBJ2-1; TRBD1 or TRBD2 may be the D gene (7 bases each). CDR3 length: 14 amino acids. Germline V gene sequence: CDR1 MNHEY, CDR2 SMNVEV (reference sequence). The CDR3 DNA sequence: TGTGGGGTGGGGGGGGGACAGAACTACAATGAGCAGTTCTTC. It encodes CGVGGGQNYNEQFF.

This clonotype was detected only a few times. J is TRBJ2-3 and V is TRBV10-3, with 8 nucleotides matching TRBD2. The germline CDR1 and CDR2 sequences are ENHRY and SYGVKD. J was trimmed by 2 bases and V by 8 bases; bases with no gene match: 15. The CDR3 sequence is 17 residues long. CDR3 sequence reads: CAIEHNAKLAATDTQYF. The CDR3 DNA sequence: TGTGCCATCGAGCATAACGCAAAACTAGCGGCCACAGATACGCAGTATTTT.

This clonotype was recorded many times. The chain links TRBV7-2 to TRBJ2-3; 12 nucleotides match TRBD2. The CDR3 runs 19 residues. Germline V gives CDR1 SGHTA, CDR2 FQGNSA. V lost 1 base and J lost 0; bases outside the gene matches: 8. The CDR3 loop is CASSLVRRLAGASTDTQYF. The DNA for the CDR3 is TGTGCCAGCAGCTTAGTCCGCAGACTAGCGGGGGCTAGCACAGATACGCAGTATTTT.

This chain joins TRBV28 and TRBJ1-4; unclear D gene. The CDR3 covers 16 residues. Germline V gene data show CDR1 as MDHEN and CDR2 as SYDVKM. V was shortened by 3 bases and J by 0 bases, with 11 bases between the two germline ends. The CDR3 DNA reads as TGTGCCAGCAGTTTCCCTCGACCCACAACTAATGAAAAACTGTTTTTT. Its protein product is CASSFPRPTTNEKLFF.

This clonotype occurred once. The chain uses TRBV4-2 and TRBJ2-7, with a possible D match to TRBD1 (5 bases). This CDR3 contains 13 residues. CDR1 LGHNA and CDR2 YNFKEQ come from the germline V gene. V was pared by 0 bases and J by 6 bases, with 9 bases between. The CDR3 DNA sequence: TGTGCCAGCAGCCAAGATTTAGGGGTCGAGCAGTACTTC. Protein product: CASSQDLGVEQYF.

This clonotype has only a few counts. The chain links TRBV13 to TRBJ2-3; D not certain. Trimming shortened V by 2 bases and J by 0 bases, and 9 bases separated the two germline ends. The germline gives CDR1 PRHDT, CDR2 FYEKMQ (reference sequence). CDR3 length equals 15 residues. CDR3 protein: CASSLMPGSTDTQYF. The CDR3 DNA follows: TGTGCCAGCAGCTTAATGCCAGGAAGCACAGATACGCAGTATTTT.

This clonotype was counted ten times or more. In nucleotides, the CDR3 is TGTGCCAGCAGCCCCAGCCACCTGACGTACCAAGAGACCCAGTACTTC. As protein: CASSPSHLTYQETQYF. J is TRBJ2-5 and V is TRBV7-8; unclear D gene. Trimming took 5 bases from V and 0 from J, leaving 16 bases between them. CDR3 length equals 16 residues. CDR1 SGHVS and CDR2 FQNEAQ come from the germline V gene.

In its sample, this clonotype was seen many times. This sequence joins TRBV7-9 and TRBJ1-2; 8 nucleotides line up with TRBD1. V gave up 11 bases and J gave up 1 base; unmatched junction bases: 3. The CDR3 spans 12 residues. Germline CDR1 reads SEHNR; CDR2 reads FQNEAQ (reference sequence). CDR3 nucleotide sequence: TGTGCCGTGGACAGGGTTAACTATGGCTACACCTTC. Translation: CAVDRVNYGYTF.

The chain is built from TRBV7-9 and TRBJ2-7, with unresolved D. V gave up 5 bases and J gave up 3 bases, with 8 bases separating them. Per the germline V gene, CDR1 is SEHNR and CDR2 is FQNEAQ (reference sequence). The CDR3 consists of 12 residues. CDR3: CASSIQSYEQYF. The CDR3 DNA reads as TGTGCCAGCAGCATCCAGAGCTACGAGCAGTACTTC.

A few counts support this clonotype. The V and J genes are TRBV12-3 or TRBV12-4 and TRBJ2-5; D ambiguous. The CDR3 extends over 13 amino acids. V was cut by 5 bases and J by 7 bases, with 14 bases left in between. The CDR3, as DNA: TGTGCCAGCAGTCCTCGTCCCGGTGGGACCCAGTACTTC. Translating it yields CASSPRPGGTQYF.

V is TRBV5-1 and J is TRBJ1-6, with TRBD1 matching 8 bases. V shed 0 bases and J 8 bases; nucleotides not matched to a gene: 4. The length of the CDR3 is 15 residues. In germline, CDR1 is SGHRS, CDR2 YFSETQ. The CDR3 sequence: CASSLESGGHSPLHF. For the CDR3, the DNA is TGCGCCAGCAGCTTGGAGTCAGGGGGCCATTCACCCCTCCACTTT.

There are many counts of this clonotype. The V call is TRBV7-2, the J call TRBJ2-1; D ambiguous. The germline V gene encodes CDR1 SGHTA and CDR2 FQGNSA. The V gene lost 7 bases and the J gene lost 0 bases, with 13 bases spanning the gap. CDR3 length: 15 residues. CDR3 coding DNA: TGTGCCAGCAACCCCCACCCGAGCTCCTACAATGAGCAGTTCTTC. This sequence encodes CASNPHPSSYNEQFF. Combining the CDR3 with reference TRBV7-2 and TRBJ2-1 gives the whole variable domain GAGVSQSPSNKVTEKGKDVELRCDPISGHTALYWYRQSLGQGLEFLIYFQGNSAPDKSGLPSDRFSAERTGGSVSTLTIQRTQQEDSAVYLCASNPHPSSYNEQFFGPGTRLTVL.

The J gene is TRBJ2-7, the V gene TRBV12-3 or TRBV12-4, with D uncertain. This CDR3 has 16 residues. V lost 8 bases, J lost 6 bases, and 26 bases lay in between. CDR3 nucleotide sequence: TGTGCCAGCTCAAGTAAGGGATGCCCCTGTTTCCGCGAGCAGTACTTC. This sequence encodes CASSSKGCPCFREQYF.

The chain employs TRBV27 and TRBJ1-5; unclear D gene. V dropped 5 bases and J dropped 1 base, with 9 bases sitting between them. Per germline, CDR1 MNHEY and CDR2 SMNVEV (reference sequence). The CDR3 totals 14 residues. The CDR3 nucleotides read TGTGCCAGCAGTCCCACTTACAGCAATCAGCCCCAGCATTTT. This translates into CASSPTYSNQPQHF.

A few counts support this clonotype. The chain combines TRBV20-1 with TRBJ2-3, with TRBD1 identical over 7 bases. Trimming cost V 3 bases and J 0 bases; bases outside gene matches: 3. The germline gives CDR1 DFQATT, CDR2 SNEGSKA (reference sequence). The CDR3 loop spans 14 amino acids. CDR3 nucleotides: TGCAGTGCTAGCGAGGGGGCTAGCACAGATACGCAGTATTTT. Residues: CSASEGASTDTQYF.

This clonotype occurred a few times. The rearrangement joins TRBV14 to TRBJ2-6; tentative D call: TRBD1 (6 bases). The V gene's germline CDR1 is SGHDN and CDR2 FVKESK. Trimming removed 5 bases from V and 0 bases from J, with 17 bases in between. The CDR3 is 18 amino acids. The CDR3 region is CASSGQAGAYSGANVLTF. The CDR3 bases are TGTGCCAGCAGCGGTCAAGCAGGGGCGTACTCTGGGGCCAACGTCCTGACTTTC.

The J gene is TRBJ2-7, the V gene TRBV11-2, with D perhaps TRBD2 (5 bases). Trimming removed 1 base from V and 6 bases from J, with 16 bases in between. The CDR3 contains 15 residues. Germline CDR1 is SGHAT and CDR2 is FQNNGV. Here the CDR3 reads CASSLGGQASGEQYF. In nucleotides, the CDR3 is TGTGCCAGCAGCTTAGGAGGGCAGGCTAGTGGCGAGCAGTACTTC.

This clonotype came up a few times. CDR3: CASSNGPMGVAKNIQYF. The CDR3 nucleotides are TGTGCCAGCAGCAATGGGCCGATGGGGGTAGCCAAAAACATTCAGTACTTC. The chain links TRBV7-2 to TRBJ2-4, with D tentatively TRBD1 or TRBD2 (5 bases each). The CDR3 extends over 17 amino acids. Germline CDR1 is SGHTA and CDR2 is FQGNSA. The ends were cut back, 5 bases at V and 0 bases at J, with 17 bases in the middle. The variable domain in full, completed from reference TRBV7-2 and TRBJ2-4, reads GAGVSQSPSNKVTEKGKDVELRCDPISGHTALYWYRQSLGQGLEFLIYFQGNSAPDKSGLPSDRFSAERTGGSVSTLTIQRTQQEDSAVYLCASSNGPMGVAKNIQYFGAGTRLSVL.

The chain uses TRBV6-2 or TRBV6-3 and TRBJ2-5; D possibly corresponds to TRBD1 (5 bases). Germline CDR1 MNHEY, CDR2 SVGEGT. The V and J ends lost 0 bases and 5 bases respectively, with 16 bases between them. This CDR3 comprises 16 residues. The CDR3 protein is CASSYSTAKGMETQYF. Here the CDR3 DNA reads TGTGCCAGCAGTTACTCGACGGCCAAGGGGATGGAGACCCAGTACTTC.

This clonotype was seen at least ten times. The rearrangement uses TRBV28 and TRBJ2-7; 7 nucleotides agree with TRBD1. Germline assignment: CDR1 MDHEN and CDR2 SYDVKM. This CDR3 is 12 amino acids long. Trimming took 6 bases from V and 3 from J; bases not matched to a gene: 2. The CDR3, as DNA: TGTGCCAGCAGCCAGGGGGTCTACGAGCAGTACGTC. Protein product: CASSQGVYEQYV.

This clonotype was seen more than once but under ten times. This chain connects TRBV10-3 to TRBJ1-1; no firm D call. V dropped 5 bases and J dropped 4 bases, with 14 bases sitting between them. Germline-derived CDR1 and CDR2 are ENHRY and SYGVKD. This CDR3 comprises 14 residues. Here the CDR3 reads CAISLGPRGTEAFF. DNA for the CDR3: TGTGCCATCAGTTTGGGCCCACGCGGCACTGAAGCTTTCTTT.

The rearrangement uses TRBV6-2 or TRBV6-3 and TRBJ2-1; no clear D. The CDR3 sequence is 15 residues long. Germline assignment: CDR1 MNHEY and CDR2 SVGEGT. Deletions cut 8 bases from V and 3 bases from J, with 17 bases between. The CDR3 loop reads CASGTYSIFYNEQFF. In DNA form, the CDR3 reads TGTGCCAGCGGAACCTATAGCATTTTCTACAATGAGCAGTTCTTC.

There are a few counts of this clonotype. The rearrangement joins TRBV12-3 or TRBV12-4 to TRBJ2-3, with 7 bases identical to TRBD1. This CDR3 region has 17 residues. V shed 3 bases, J shed 3 bases, and the junction held 12 bases outside the gene matches. CDR3 bases: TGTGCCAGCAGTTTCCCCGGGACAGTCAATGGTACAGATACGCAGTATTTT. The encoded protein is CASSFPGTVNGTDTQYF.

This clonotype was observed a few times. This chain uses TRBV5-1 with TRBJ2-7; D may be TRBD1 (6 bases). Trimming pared 1 base from V and 5 bases from J, leaving 16 bases between. CDR3 length: 15 amino acids. In germline, CDR1 is SGHRS, CDR2 YFSETQ. This CDR3 is CASSLTGTPVHEQYF. CDR3 DNA: TGCGCCAGCAGCTTGACAGGGACACCGGTACACGAGCAGTACTTC.